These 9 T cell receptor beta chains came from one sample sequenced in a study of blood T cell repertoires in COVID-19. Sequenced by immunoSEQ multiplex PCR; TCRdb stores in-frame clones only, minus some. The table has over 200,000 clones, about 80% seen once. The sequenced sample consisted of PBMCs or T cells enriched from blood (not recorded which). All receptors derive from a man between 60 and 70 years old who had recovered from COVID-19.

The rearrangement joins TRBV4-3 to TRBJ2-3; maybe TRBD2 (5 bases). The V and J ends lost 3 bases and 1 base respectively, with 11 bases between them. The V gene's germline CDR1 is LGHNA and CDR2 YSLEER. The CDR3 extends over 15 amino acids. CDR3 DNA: TGCGCCAGCAGCCAGAGGGAATTAGGCACAGATACGCAGTATTTT. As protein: CASSQRELGTDTQYF.

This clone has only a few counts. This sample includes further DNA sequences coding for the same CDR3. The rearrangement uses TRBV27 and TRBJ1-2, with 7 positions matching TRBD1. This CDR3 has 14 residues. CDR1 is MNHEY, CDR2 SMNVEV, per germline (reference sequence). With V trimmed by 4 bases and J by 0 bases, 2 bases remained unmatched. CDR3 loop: CASSSDRANYGYTF. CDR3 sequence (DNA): TGTGCCAGCAGTTCCGACAGGGCTAACTATGGCTACACCTTC.

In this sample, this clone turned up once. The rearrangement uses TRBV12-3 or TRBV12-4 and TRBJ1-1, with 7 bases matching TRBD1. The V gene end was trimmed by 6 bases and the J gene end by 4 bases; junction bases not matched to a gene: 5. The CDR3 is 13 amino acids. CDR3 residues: CASSHRGGTEAFF. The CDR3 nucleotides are TGTGCCAGCAGCCACAGGGGCGGCACTGAAGCTTTCTTT.

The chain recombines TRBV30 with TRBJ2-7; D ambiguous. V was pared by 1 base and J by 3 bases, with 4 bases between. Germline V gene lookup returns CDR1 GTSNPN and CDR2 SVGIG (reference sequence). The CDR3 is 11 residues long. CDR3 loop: CAWSERYEQYF. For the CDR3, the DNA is TGTGCCTGGAGTGAGCGCTACGAGCAGTACTTC.

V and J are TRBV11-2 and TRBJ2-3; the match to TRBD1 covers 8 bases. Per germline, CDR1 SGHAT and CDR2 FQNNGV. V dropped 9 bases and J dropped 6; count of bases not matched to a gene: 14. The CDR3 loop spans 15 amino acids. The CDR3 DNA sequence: TGTGCCAGTGCCCTTTTCCCAGGGGGCGATGATACGCAGTATTTT. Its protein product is CASALFPGGDDTQYF. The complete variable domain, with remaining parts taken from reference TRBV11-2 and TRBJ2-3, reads EAGVAQSPRYKIIEKRQSVAFWCNPISGHATLYWYQQILGQGPKLLIQFQNNGVVDDSQLPKDRFSAERLKGVDSTLKIQPAKLEDSAVYLCASALFPGGDDTQYFGPGTRLTVL.

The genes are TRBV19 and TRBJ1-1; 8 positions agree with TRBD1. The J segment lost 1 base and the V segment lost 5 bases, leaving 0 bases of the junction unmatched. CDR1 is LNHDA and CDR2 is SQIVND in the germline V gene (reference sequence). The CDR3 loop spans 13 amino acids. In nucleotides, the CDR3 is TGTGCCAGTAGTCAGGGGGCGAACACTGAAGCTTTCTTT. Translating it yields CASSQGANTEAFF. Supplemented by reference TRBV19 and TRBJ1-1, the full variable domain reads DGGITQSPKYLFRKEGQNVTLSCEQNLNHDAMYWYRQDPGQGLRLIYYSQIVNDFQKGDIAEGYSVSREKKESFPLTVTSAQKNPTAFYLCASSQGANTEAFFGQGTRLTVV.

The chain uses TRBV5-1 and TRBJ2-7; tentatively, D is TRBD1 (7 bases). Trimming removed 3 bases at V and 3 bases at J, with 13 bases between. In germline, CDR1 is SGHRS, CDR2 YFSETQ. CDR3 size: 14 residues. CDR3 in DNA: TGCGCCAGCAGCTGGGCGGGACAGAGCTACGAGCAGTACTTC. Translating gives CASSWAGQSYEQYF.

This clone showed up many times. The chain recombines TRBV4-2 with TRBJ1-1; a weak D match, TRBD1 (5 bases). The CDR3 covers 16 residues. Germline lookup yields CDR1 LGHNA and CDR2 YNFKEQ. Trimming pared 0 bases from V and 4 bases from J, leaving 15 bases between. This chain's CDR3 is CASSQDAQGWGTEAFF. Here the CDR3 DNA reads TGTGCCAGCAGCCAAGATGCGCAGGGCTGGGGCACTGAAGCTTTCTTT.

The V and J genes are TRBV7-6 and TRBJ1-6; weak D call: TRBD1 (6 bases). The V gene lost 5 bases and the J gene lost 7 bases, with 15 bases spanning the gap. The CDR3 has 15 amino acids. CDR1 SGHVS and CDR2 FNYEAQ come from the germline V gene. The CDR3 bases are TGTGCCAGCAGCCTCAGGGCGAGGGGGAATTCACCCCTCCACTTT. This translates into CASSLRARGNSPLHF.